This T cell receptor beta chain appears in the sequencing data of a study of blood T cell repertoires in COVID-19. CDR1 is LNHDA and CDR2 is SQIVND in the germline V gene (reference sequence). The ends were cut back, 6 bases at V and 10 bases at J, with 21 bases in the middle. The CDR3 is 15 residues long. In the original workflow: Nucleated cell counts were estimated from reference gene primer amplification. TCRdb keeps only in-frame clones here, not all; method: immunoSEQ multiplex PCR. Clonal size and the V and J genes are those of that table, whereas D and trimming came from the DNA. There are about 230,000 clones in the sample; around four fifths occur only once, and 15% to 20% lies in the top ten.

The source is a woman aged 80 or over with active or convalescent COVID-19. What was sequenced was peripheral blood. This rearrangement joins TRBV19 to TRBJ1-4; D is perhaps TRBD1 (5 bases). The CDR3 DNA reads as TGTGCCAGTAGGACGAAACGTTGGACACCGGGAAAACTGTTTTTT. This translates into CASRTKRWTPGKLFF.